This T cell receptor (beta chain) was captured by sequencing in a study of OX40 agonist ivuxolimab in advanced cancers. Peripheral blood came from all dose cohorts at three timepoints. V lost 0 bases, J lost 0 bases, and 9 bases lay in between. Germline CDR1 LGHNA, CDR2 YSLEER. The CDR3 loop spans 15 amino acids. Study-level results: The expanded peripheral T cells' antigen specificity was not determined. Compared with CD4+, CD8+ T cells on average had more expanded clones. The study found among the lowest clonal expansion in partial responders at 0.1-3.0 mg/kg.

In regard to this clone: Its antigen is not identified.

Libraries were prepared by immunoSEQ multiplex PCR; TCRdb keeps only in-frame clonotypes and omits some of them. The sample holds about 71,000 clones, roughly nine tenths seen once. The sequence was collected from an adult with an advanced solid tumor such as melanoma, head and neck, liver or kidney cancer. The starting material was CD4+ or CD8+ T cells sorted from blood, obtained in a trial of the OX40 agonist ivuxolimab. The chain combines TRBV4-3 with TRBJ2-7, with D perhaps matching TRBD2 (5 bases). The CDR3 sequence: CASSQEVEGSYEQYF. CDR3 nucleotide sequence: TGCGCCAGCAGCCAAGAAGTCGAGGGCTCCTACGAGCAGTACTTC.